The clone carrying this T cell receptor (beta chain) was detected once. The sample is drawn from a study of blood T cell repertoires in COVID-19. Across the study: Whether acute or convalescent, the COVID-19 samples came from the United States, Italy and Spain. PBMCs, B-cell-depleted T cells, or T cells were the source of the cDNA or gDNA that made up the material.

The germline V gene has CDR1 LGHDT and CDR2 YNNKEL (reference sequence). Deletions cut 3 bases from V and 4 bases from J, with 16 bases between. The CDR3 has 15 residues. Authors' methods: Estimated nucleated cell counts came from reference gene primer amplification. The table came from immunoSEQ multiplex PCR; TCRdb's copy has only in-frame clones and leaves some out. The V and J calls and clone size were taken over from that table, and D and trimming were inferred from the DNA. The sample carries approximately 92,000 clones, 84% recorded once. The specimen was peripheral blood. The TCR originated in a man aged 65 to 79 with active or convalescent COVID-19. This rearrangement joins TRBV3-1 (or the pseudogene TRBV3-2) to TRBJ2-7; tentative D call: TRBD2 (6 bases). The CDR3 DNA reads as TGTGCCAGCAGCCAGGGGGTTAGCGGCGAGTACGAGCAGTACTTC. This codes for CASSQGVSGEYEQYF.